This TCR beta chain emerged from a study of blood T cell repertoires in COVID-19. Study in general: Spain, Italy and the United States supplied samples that represented acute and convalescent COVID-19. The analysed material was cDNA or gDNA that came from T cells, B-cell-depleted T cells, or PBMCs.

In germline, CDR1 is MNHNS, CDR2 SASEGT. Unmatched junction bases numbered 12, after V lost 3 bases and J lost 4 bases. The CDR3 contains 16 residues. Data came from immunoSEQ multiplex PCR; TCRdb stores just in-frame clones and leaves some out. The data hold about 200,000 clones, with about 84% observed a single time. Researchers sorted participants into cohorts using their self-reported clinical history. This chain joins TRBV6-1 and TRBJ2-7; TRBD1 matches at 7 bases. The source is a woman aged 40 to 50 with acute COVID-19. The sequenced material came from PBMCs or T cells enriched from blood (not recorded which). The CDR3 bases are TGTGCCAGCAGTGATGACAAAACAGGGGACCAATACGAGCAGTACTTC. The encoded protein is CASSDDKTGDQYEQYF.